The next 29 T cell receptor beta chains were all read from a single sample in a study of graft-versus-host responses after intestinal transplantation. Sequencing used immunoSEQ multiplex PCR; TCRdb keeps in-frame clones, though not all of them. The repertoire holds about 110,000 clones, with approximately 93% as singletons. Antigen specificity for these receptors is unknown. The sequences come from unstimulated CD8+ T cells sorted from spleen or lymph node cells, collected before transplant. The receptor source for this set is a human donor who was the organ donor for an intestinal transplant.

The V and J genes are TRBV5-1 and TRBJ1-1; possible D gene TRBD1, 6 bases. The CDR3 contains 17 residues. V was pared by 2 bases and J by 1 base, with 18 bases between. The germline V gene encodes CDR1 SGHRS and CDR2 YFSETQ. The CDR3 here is CASSLRSGDTRNTEAFF. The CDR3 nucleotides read TGCGCCAGCAGCTTACGAAGCGGGGACACCAGGAACACTGAAGCTTTCTTT.

CDR3 DNA: TGTGCCAGCAGCTTGTTGGGGGCCTACGAGCAGTACTTC. The encoded protein is CASSLLGAYEQYF. This rearrangement joins TRBV5-4 to TRBJ2-7; D is possibly TRBD1 or TRBD2 (5 bases each). CDR1 and CDR2 (germline): SGHNT, YYREEE (reference sequence). The CDR3 contains 13 residues. V shed 1 base and J shed 2 bases, with 7 bases lying between them.

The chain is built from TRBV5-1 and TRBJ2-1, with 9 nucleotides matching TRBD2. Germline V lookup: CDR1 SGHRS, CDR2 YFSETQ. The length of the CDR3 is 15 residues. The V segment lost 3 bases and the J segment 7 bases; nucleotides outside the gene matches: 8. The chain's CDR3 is CASSSTGLATNEQFF. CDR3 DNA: TGCGCCAGCAGCTCAACGGGACTAGCTACTAATGAGCAGTTCTTC.

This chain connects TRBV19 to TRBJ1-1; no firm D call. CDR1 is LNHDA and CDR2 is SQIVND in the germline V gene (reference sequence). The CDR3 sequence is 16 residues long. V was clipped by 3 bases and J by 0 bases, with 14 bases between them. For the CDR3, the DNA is TGTGCCAGTAGTATCCTCCCAGGAAGCCTGAACACTGAAGCTTTCTTT. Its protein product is CASSILPGSLNTEAFF.

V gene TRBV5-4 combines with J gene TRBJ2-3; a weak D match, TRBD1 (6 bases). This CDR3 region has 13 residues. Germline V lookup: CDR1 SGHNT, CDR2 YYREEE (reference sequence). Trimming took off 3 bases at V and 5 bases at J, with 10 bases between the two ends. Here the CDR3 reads CASSSWGQDTQYF. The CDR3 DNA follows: TGTGCCAGCAGCTCGTGGGGGCAAGATACGCAGTATTTT.

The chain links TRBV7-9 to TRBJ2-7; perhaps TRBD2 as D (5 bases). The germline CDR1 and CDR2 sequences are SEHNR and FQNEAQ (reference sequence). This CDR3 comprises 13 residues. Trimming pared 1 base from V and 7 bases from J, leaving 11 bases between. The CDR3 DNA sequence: TGTGCCAGCAGCTTAGAGGGTAGCGAGGAGCAGTACTTC. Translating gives CASSLEGSEEQYF.

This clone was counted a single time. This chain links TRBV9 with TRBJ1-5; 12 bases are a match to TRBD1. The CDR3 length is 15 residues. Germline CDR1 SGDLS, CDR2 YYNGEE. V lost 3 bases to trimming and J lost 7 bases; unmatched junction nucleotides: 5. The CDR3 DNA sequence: TGTGCCAGCAGCGCCGGGACAGGGGGCTTCCAGCCCCAGCATTTT. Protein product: CASSAGTGGFQPQHF.

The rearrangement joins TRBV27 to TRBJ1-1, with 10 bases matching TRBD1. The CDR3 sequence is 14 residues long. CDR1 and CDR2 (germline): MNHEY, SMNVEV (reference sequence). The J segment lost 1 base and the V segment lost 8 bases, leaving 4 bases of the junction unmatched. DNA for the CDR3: TGTGCCAGCGGTCGGACAGGGGGGAACACTGAAGCTTTCTTT. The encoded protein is CASGRTGGNTEAFF.

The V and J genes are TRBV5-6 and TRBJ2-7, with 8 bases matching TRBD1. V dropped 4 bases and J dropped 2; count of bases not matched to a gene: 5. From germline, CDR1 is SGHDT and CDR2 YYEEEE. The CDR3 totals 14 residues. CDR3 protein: CASSGGQGPYEQYF. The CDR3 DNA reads TGTGCCAGCAGCGGCGGACAGGGCCCCTACGAGCAGTACTTC.

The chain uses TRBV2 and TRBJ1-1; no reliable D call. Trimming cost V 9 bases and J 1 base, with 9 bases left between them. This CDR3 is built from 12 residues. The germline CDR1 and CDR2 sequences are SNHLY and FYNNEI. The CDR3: CASQDPNTEAFF. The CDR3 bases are TGTGCCAGTCAAGACCCGAACACTGAAGCTTTCTTT.

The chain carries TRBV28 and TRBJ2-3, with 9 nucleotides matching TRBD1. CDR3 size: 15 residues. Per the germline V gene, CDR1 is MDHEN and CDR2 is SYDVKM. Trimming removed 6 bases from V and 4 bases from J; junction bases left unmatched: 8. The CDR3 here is CASSLDRGSADTQYF. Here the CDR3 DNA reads TGTGCCAGCAGCCTGGACAGGGGCTCCGCAGATACGCAGTATTTT.

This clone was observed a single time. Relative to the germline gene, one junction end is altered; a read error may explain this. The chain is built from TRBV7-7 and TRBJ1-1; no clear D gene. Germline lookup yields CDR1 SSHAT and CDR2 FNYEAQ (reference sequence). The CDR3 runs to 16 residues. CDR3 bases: TGTGCTAGCAGCTTACCTGAGGGTGACGTAAACACTGAAGCTTTCTTT. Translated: CASSLPEGDVNTEAFF.

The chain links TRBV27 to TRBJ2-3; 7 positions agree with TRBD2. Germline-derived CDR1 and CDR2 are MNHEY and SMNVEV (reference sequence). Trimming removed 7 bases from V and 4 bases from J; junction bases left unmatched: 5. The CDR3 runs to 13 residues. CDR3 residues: CASNGGSPDTQYF. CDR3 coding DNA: TGTGCCAGCAACGGCGGGAGCCCAGATACGCAGTATTTT.

CDR3 DNA sequence: TGTGCCAGCAGCCAAGGCACCATGGTGACTAGCGGGAGGATCGCAGATACGCAGTATTTT. It yields the protein CASSQGTMVTSGRIADTQYF. J is TRBJ2-3 and V is TRBV4-2; 13 nucleotides match TRBD2. The CDR3 extends over 20 amino acids. Germline assignment: CDR1 LGHNA and CDR2 YNFKEQ. With V trimmed by 1 base and J by 4 bases, 14 bases remained unmatched.

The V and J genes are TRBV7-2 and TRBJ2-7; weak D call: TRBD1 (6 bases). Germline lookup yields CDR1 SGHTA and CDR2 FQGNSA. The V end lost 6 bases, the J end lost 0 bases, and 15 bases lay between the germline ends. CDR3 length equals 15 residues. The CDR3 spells CASSQGRYLSYEQYF. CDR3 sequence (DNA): TGTGCCAGCAGTCAGGGGAGATACCTCTCCTACGAGCAGTACTTC.

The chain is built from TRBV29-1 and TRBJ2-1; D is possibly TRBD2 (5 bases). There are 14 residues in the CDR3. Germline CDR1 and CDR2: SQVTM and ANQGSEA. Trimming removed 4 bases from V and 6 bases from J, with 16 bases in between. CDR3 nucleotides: TGCAGCGTTGCTCCGGACTCGACTTTCAATGAGCAGTTCTTC. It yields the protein CSVAPDSTFNEQFF.

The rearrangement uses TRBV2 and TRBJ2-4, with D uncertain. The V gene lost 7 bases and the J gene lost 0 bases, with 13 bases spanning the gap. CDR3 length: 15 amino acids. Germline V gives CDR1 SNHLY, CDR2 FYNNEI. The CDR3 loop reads CASTVTILAKNIQYF. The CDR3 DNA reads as TGTGCCAGCACCGTAACCATCTTAGCCAAAAACATTCAGTACTTC.

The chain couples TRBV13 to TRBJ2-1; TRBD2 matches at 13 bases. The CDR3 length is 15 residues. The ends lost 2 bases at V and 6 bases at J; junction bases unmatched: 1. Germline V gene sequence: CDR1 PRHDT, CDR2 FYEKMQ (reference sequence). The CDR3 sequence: CASSLRTSGSNEQFF. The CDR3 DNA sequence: TGTGCCAGCAGCTTACGGACTAGCGGGAGCAATGAGCAGTTCTTC.

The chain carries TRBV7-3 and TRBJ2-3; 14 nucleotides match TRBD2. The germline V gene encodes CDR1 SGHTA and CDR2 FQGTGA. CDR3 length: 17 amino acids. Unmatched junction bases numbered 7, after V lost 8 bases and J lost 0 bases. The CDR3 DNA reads TGTGCCAGCGTAGGACTAGCGGGAGGAACTAGCACAGATACGCAGTATTTT. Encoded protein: CASVGLAGGTSTDTQYF.

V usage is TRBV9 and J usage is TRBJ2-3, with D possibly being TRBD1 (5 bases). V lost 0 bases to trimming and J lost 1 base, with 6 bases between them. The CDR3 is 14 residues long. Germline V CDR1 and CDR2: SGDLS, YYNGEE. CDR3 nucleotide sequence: TGTGCCAGCAGCGTAGGCAGGGGCACAGATACGCAGTATTTT. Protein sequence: CASSVGRGTDTQYF.

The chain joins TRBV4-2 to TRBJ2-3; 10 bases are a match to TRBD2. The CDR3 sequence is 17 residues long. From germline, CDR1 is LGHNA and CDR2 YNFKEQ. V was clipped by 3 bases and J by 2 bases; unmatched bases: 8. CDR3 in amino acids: CASSHLSLAGATDTQYF. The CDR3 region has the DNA TGTGCCAGCAGCCACCTGTCCCTAGCGGGGGCCACAGATACGCAGTATTTT.

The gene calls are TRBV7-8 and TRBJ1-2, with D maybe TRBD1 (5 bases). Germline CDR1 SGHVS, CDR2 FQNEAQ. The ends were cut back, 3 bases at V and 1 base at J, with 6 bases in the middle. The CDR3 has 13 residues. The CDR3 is CASSLDNNYGYTF. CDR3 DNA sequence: TGTGCCAGCAGCTTGGACAATAACTATGGCTACACCTTC.

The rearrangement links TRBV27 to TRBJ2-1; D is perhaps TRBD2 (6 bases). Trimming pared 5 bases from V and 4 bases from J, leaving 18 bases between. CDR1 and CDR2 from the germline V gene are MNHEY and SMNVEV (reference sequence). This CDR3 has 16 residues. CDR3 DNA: TGTGCCAGCAGTGCGGGACTTCTTAATGTATACAATGAGCAGTTCTTC. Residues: CASSAGLLNVYNEQFF.

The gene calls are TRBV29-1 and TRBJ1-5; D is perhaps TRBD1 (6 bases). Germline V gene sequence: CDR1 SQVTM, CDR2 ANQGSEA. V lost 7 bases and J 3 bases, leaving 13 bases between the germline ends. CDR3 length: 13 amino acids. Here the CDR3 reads CSAGDTYNQPQHF. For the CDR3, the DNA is TGCAGCGCCGGGGACACCTACAATCAGCCCCAGCATTTT.

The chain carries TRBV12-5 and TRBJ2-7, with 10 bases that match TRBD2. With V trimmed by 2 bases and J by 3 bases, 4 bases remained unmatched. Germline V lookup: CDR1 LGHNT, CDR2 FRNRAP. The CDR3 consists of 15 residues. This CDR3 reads CASGLPRTSGYEQYF. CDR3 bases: TGTGCTAGTGGTTTGCCCCGGACTAGCGGCTACGAGCAGTACTTC.

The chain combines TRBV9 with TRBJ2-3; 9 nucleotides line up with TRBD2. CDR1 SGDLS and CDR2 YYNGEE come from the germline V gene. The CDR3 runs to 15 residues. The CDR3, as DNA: TGTCCTGAACGGGGGCGGGAGGGAACAAAGGATACGCAGTATTTT. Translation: CPERGREGTKDTQYF.

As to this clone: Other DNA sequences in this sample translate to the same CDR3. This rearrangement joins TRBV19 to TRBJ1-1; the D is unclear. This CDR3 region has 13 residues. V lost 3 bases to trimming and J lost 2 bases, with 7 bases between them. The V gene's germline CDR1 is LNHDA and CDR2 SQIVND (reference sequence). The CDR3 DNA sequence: TGTGCCAGTAGTATCTCTCTTAACACTGAAGCTTTCTTT. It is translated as CASSISLNTEAFF.

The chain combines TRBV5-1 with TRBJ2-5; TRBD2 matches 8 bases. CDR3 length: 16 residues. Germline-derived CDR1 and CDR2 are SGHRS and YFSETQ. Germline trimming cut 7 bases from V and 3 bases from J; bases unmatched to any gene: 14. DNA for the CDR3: TGCGCCAGCCGACGAATTAGCGGGAACGGAAAAGAGACCCAGTACTTC. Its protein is CASRRISGNGKETQYF.

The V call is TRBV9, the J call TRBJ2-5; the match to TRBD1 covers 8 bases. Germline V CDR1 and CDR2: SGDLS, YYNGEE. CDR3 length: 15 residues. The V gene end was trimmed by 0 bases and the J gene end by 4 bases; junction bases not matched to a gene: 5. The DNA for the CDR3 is TGTGCCAGCAGCGTAGCTGGCAGGGGGCTAGAGACCCAGTACTTC. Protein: CASSVAGRGLETQYF.